The 25 T cell receptor beta chains listed next were all sequenced from one sample in a study of spatial heterogeneity in lung cancer. The time point was: sample taken at primary tumor resection. Sequencing was performed on whole RNA extracted from tumor and nontumor lung tissue, or from frozen PBMC, and the material was left unsorted. MiXCR, applied by TCRdb to the 5' RACE reads, yields one record per CDR3 protein. The repertoire holds about 53,000 distinct CDR3 sequences, with roughly 7% as singletons. Sequencing used PBMCs, obtained at surgery. Receptors originate from a female donor with early-stage non-small cell lung cancer.

Many counts were recorded for this clonotype. V is TRBV7-2 and J is TRBJ2-5; tentative D call: TRBD2 (5 bases). CDR3 length: 14 amino acids. The ends were cut back, 4 bases at V and 5 bases at J, with 14 bases in the middle. Germline loops: CDR1 SGHTA, CDR2 FQGNSA. The CDR3 DNA is TGTGCCAGCAGCTCGTGGACTCGACCGGAGACCCAGTACTTC. Amino acid sequence: CASSSWTRPETQYF.

In this sample, this clonotype turned up many times. The chain couples TRBV4-3 to TRBJ2-3; possible D gene TRBD2, 6 bases. Germline CDR1 reads LGHNA; CDR2 reads YSLEER. The CDR3 has 16 residues. With 5 bases removed from V and 2 bases from J, the gap between germline ends came to 17 bases. In DNA form, the CDR3 reads TGCGCCAGCAGCAGAGCACTAGGAGGGGCCACAGATACGCAGTATTTT. Encoded protein: CASSRALGGATDTQYF.

The table lists this clonotype with many counts. The V gene is TRBV2, the J gene TRBJ2-7, with D uncertain. Germline V gives CDR1 SNHLY, CDR2 FYNNEI. Between the trimmed V and J ends, which lost 8 bases and 4 bases, there was a span of 18 bases. The CDR3 is made up of 14 amino acids. CDR3 DNA: TGTGCCAGCCTAATAGCTCAGGAAGGGTACGAGCAGTACTTC. This encodes CASLIAQEGYEQYF.

This clonotype showed up many times. The V gene is TRBV15, the J gene TRBJ1-5; D is uncertain. The CDR3 has 14 amino acids. The ends were cut back, 0 bases at V and 6 bases at J, with 9 bases in the middle. Germline values: CDR1 LNHNV, CDR2 YYDKDF (reference sequence). The CDR3 nucleotides read TGTGCCACCAGCAGAGAAGACGGTGGTCAGCCCCAGCATTTT. Translation gives CATSREDGGQPQHF.

The V call is TRBV10-3, the J call TRBJ2-3; 10 bases map to TRBD1. The CDR3 covers 14 residues. V gave up 8 bases and J gave up 3 bases; unmatched junction bases: 5. CDR1 ENHRY and CDR2 SYGVKD come from the germline V gene. CDR3: CAIGRTGGTDTQYF. CDR3 sequence (DNA): TGTGCCATCGGTAGGACAGGGGGGACAGATACGCAGTATTTT.

V and J are TRBV7-3 and TRBJ2-1; 7 bases are shared with TRBD2. Germline CDR1 reads SGHTA; CDR2 reads FQGTGA. Trimming took 4 bases from V and 7 from J; bases not matched to a gene: 13. The CDR3 loop spans 16 amino acids. CDR3 amino acids: CASSSRPVGGGNEQFF. DNA for the CDR3: TGTGCCAGCAGCTCCCGACCCGTGGGGGGAGGGAATGAGCAGTTCTTC.

This clonotype occurred many times. V usage is TRBV12-3 or TRBV12-4 and J usage is TRBJ2-1, with 8 bases fitting TRBD2. This CDR3 contains 14 residues. The J segment lost 6 bases and the V segment lost 3 bases, leaving 4 bases of the junction unmatched. The CDR3 is CASSFGGGINEQFF. The CDR3 DNA reads as TGTGCCAGCAGTTTCGGCGGGGGGATCAATGAGCAGTTCTTC.

CDR3 sequence (DNA): TGTGCCAGCAGCTTAAGCGTCCGAGCCACCGGGGAGCTGTTTTTT. The encoded protein is CASSLSVRATGELFF. The V gene is TRBV7-2, the J gene TRBJ2-2; the D is unclear. The CDR3 loop spans 15 amino acids. Germline V gene sequence: CDR1 SGHTA, CDR2 FQGNSA. Deletions cut 2 bases from V and 4 bases from J, with 11 bases between. The full variable domain, its missing parts supplied by reference TRBV7-2 and TRBJ2-2, is GAGVSQSPSNKVTEKGKDVELRCDPISGHTALYWYRQSLGQGLEFLIYFQGNSAPDKSGLPSDRFSAERTGGSVSTLTIQRTQQEDSAVYLCASSLSVRATGELFFGEGSRLTVL.

This clonotype appeared many times. This sequence joins TRBV4-1 and TRBJ2-5; 8 positions agree with TRBD1. The CDR3 extends over 14 amino acids. J was trimmed by 5 bases and V by 2 bases; bases with no gene match: 4. Germline-derived CDR1 and CDR2 are MGHRA and YSYEKL. The CDR3 sequence is CASSQQGAGETQYF. CDR3 DNA sequence: TGCGCCAGCAGCCAACAGGGGGCCGGGGAGACCCAGTACTTC.

This clonotype was seen many times. The chain combines TRBV6-2 or TRBV6-3 with TRBJ2-1; D may be TRBD1 (6 bases). This CDR3 region has 15 residues. V shed 5 bases and J shed 8 bases, with 19 bases lying between them. CDR1 is MNHEY and CDR2 is SVGEGT in the germline V gene. The CDR3 here is CASSALGHSFHEQFF. The DNA of the CDR3 is TGTGCCAGCAGTGCCCTGGGACATTCTTTCCATGAGCAGTTCTTC.

V is TRBV30 and J is TRBJ2-3; perhaps D is TRBD1 or TRBD2 (6 bases each). Germline values: CDR1 GTSNPN, CDR2 SVGIG (reference sequence). Trimming shortened V by 4 bases and J by 8 bases, and 16 bases separated the two germline ends. This CDR3 spans 13 amino acids. The CDR3: CAWNPSGDTTQYF. For the CDR3, the DNA is TGTGCCTGGAACCCTTCGGGGGACACTACGCAGTATTTT.

In the case of this clonotype: This may be a read error, as it is one base from a much larger clone. This CDR3 reads CSVVGLAGITDTQNF. The DNA of the CDR3 is TGCAGCGTTGTGGGGCTAGCGGGGATCACAGATACGCAGAATTTT. The V and J genes are TRBV29-1 and TRBJ2-3, with TRBD2 matching 9 bases. This CDR3 region has 15 residues. Germline assignment: CDR1 SQVTM and CDR2 ANQGSEA.

In this sample, this clonotype turned up many times. The gene calls are TRBV5-4 and TRBJ2-7, with 11 bases fitting TRBD2. This CDR3 spans 15 amino acids. Germline V CDR1 and CDR2: SGHNT, YYREEE (reference sequence). Trimming at V came to 0 bases and at J to 2 bases, leaving 1 base not matched to a gene. The CDR3: CASSLGTSGPYEQYF. CDR3 coding DNA: TGTGCCAGCAGCTTGGGGACTAGCGGGCCCTACGAGCAGTACTTC.

This clonotype was counted between two and nine times. The J gene is TRBJ2-3, the V gene TRBV20-1; the match to TRBD1 covers 9 bases. With 5 bases clipped from V and 2 bases from J, the junction kept 8 bases outside the gene matches. Germline assignment: CDR1 DFQATT and CDR2 SNEGSKA (reference sequence). This CDR3 is built from 15 residues. The CDR3: CSAAGWDRVTDTQYF. The CDR3 DNA follows: TGCAGTGCTGCCGGATGGGACAGGGTCACAGATACGCAGTATTTT.

This clonotype appeared a few times. The chain combines TRBV7-2 with TRBJ2-1; D perhaps matches TRBD1 (7 bases). The V end lost 5 bases, the J end lost 7 bases, and 18 bases lay between the germline ends. Germline lookup yields CDR1 SGHTA and CDR2 FQGNSA. This CDR3 has 15 amino acids. This chain's CDR3 is CASSPWRDSLNEQFF. CDR3 DNA sequence: TGTGCCAGCAGCCCGTGGCGGGACAGCCTTAATGAGCAGTTCTTC.

The table lists this clonotype with a few counts. This chain uses TRBV6-2 or TRBV6-3 with TRBJ2-7; D unclear. V lost 8 bases and J lost 2, with 16 bases in between. The CDR3 has 14 residues. Per germline, CDR1 MNHEY and CDR2 SVGEGT. CDR3 DNA: TGTGCCAGCCAAAAGGAACCTTTCACCTACGAGCAGTACTTC. Residues: CASQKEPFTYEQYF.

This clonotype was detected many times. The rearrangement joins TRBV6-1 to TRBJ1-3; possible D gene TRBD1, 5 bases. V lost 5 bases, J lost 0 bases, and 11 bases lay in between. The CDR3 runs to 15 residues. Germline CDR1 and CDR2: MNHNS and SASEGT. DNA of the CDR3: TGTGCCAGCAGTTTTCGGGACTACTCTGGAAACACCATATATTTT. Translation: CASSFRDYSGNTIYF.

This clonotype occurred a few times. V is TRBV7-9 and J is TRBJ1-3; D uncertain. The germline V gene has CDR1 SEHNR and CDR2 FQNEAQ (reference sequence). CDR3 length: 12 amino acids. The V and J ends lost 5 bases and 8 bases respectively, with 10 bases between them. The CDR3 region is CASSGLVDTIYF. CDR3 coding DNA: TGTGCCAGCAGCGGCCTGGTAGACACCATATATTTT. Looking up the rest from reference TRBV7-9 and TRBJ1-3 gives the full variable domain: DTGVSQNPRHKITKRGQNVTFRCDPISEHNRLYWYRQTLGQGPEFLTYFQNEAQLEKSRLLSDRFSAERPKGSFSTLEIQRTEQGDSAMYLCASSGLVDTIYFGEGSWLTVV.

This clonotype has at least ten counts. V and J are TRBV11-2 and TRBJ1-2, with 7 bases that match TRBD1. Germline loops: CDR1 SGHAT, CDR2 FQNNGV. V lost 3 bases and J lost 8; bases outside the gene matches: 6. This CDR3 region has 13 residues. The CDR3 is CASSLDRMAGYTF. For the CDR3, the DNA is TGTGCCAGCAGCTTGGACAGGATGGCCGGCTACACCTTC. Using reference TRBV11-2 and TRBJ1-2 for the parts outside the CDR3, the full variable domain is EAGVAQSPRYKIIEKRQSVAFWCNPISGHATLYWYQQILGQGPKLLIQFQNNGVVDDSQLPKDRFSAERLKGVDSTLKIQPAKLEDSAVYLCASSLDRMAGYTFGSGTRLTVV.

This clonotype was detected ten times or more. The chain combines TRBV3-1 with TRBJ2-5; 8 positions agree with TRBD1. The CDR3 contains 15 residues. J was trimmed by 0 bases and V by 5 bases; bases with no gene match: 5. Germline CDR1 LGHDT, CDR2 YNNKEL (reference sequence). The CDR3 DNA sequence: TGTGCCAGCAGCTACCGGGACAGGTACCAAGAGACCCAGTACTTC. Translation: CASSYRDRYQETQYF.

The chain is built from TRBV6-1 and TRBJ2-4; 7 positions agree with TRBD1. Germline CDR1 is MNHNS and CDR2 is SASEGT. V dropped 9 bases and J dropped 6; count of bases not matched to a gene: 8. The CDR3 length is 13 residues. Written as DNA, the CDR3 is TGTGCCAGTAGAGGGGGCTCCGGAAACATTCAGTACTTC. This translates into CASRGGSGNIQYF.

In DNA, the CDR3 is TGTGCCAGCAGTGTATCTTGGACAGCTAGCTACACCTTC. It specifies CASSVSWTASYTF. The chain has TRBV2 and TRBJ1-2, with D possibly matching TRBD1 (6 bases). This CDR3 contains 13 residues. Deletions cut 4 bases from V and 9 bases from J, with 15 bases between. The V gene's germline CDR1 is SNHLY and CDR2 FYNNEI.

This clonotype was picked up one time. J is TRBJ1-2 and V is TRBV2, with D unresolved. V lost 4 bases, J lost 8 bases, and 11 bases lay in between. Germline CDR1 and CDR2: SNHLY and FYNNEI. The CDR3 covers 12 residues. Written as DNA, the CDR3 is TGTGCCAGCAGTGCCTCCCTCGGGGGCTACACCTTC. This translates into CASSASLGGYTF.

In its sample, this clonotype was seen a few times. V and J are TRBV25-1 and TRBJ2-2; D is unclear. CDR1 and CDR2 (germline): MGHDK, SYGVNS. Trimming removed 7 bases from V and 2 bases from J, with 8 bases in between. The CDR3 spans 13 residues. Here the CDR3 reads CASIGLNTGELFF. The CDR3 nucleotides read TGTGCCAGCATCGGGCTAAACACCGGGGAGCTGTTTTTT.

There are a few counts of this clonotype. The chain links TRBV20-1 to TRBJ2-7; 9 nucleotides align to TRBD1. Germline values: CDR1 DFQATT, CDR2 SNEGSKA (reference sequence). V lost 6 bases and J lost 2; bases outside the gene matches: 5. The CDR3 sequence is 13 residues long. CDR3 amino acids: CSAQGQGTYEQYF. CDR3 DNA: TGCAGTGCCCAAGGACAGGGGACCTACGAGCAGTACTTC.